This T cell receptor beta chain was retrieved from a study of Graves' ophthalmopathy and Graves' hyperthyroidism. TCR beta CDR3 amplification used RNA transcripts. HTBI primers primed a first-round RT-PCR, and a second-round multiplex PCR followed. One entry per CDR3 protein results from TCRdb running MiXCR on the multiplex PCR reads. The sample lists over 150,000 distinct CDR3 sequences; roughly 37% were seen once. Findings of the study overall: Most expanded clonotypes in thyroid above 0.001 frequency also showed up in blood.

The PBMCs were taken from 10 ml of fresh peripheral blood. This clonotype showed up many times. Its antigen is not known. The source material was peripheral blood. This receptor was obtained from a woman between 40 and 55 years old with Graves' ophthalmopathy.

The CDR3 sequence is CASSLYPGDSYEQYF. The CDR3 coding sequence is TGTGCCAGCAGCTTATACCCGGGGGATTCCTACGAGCAGTACTTC. The chain uses TRBV7-6 and TRBJ2-7, with D tentatively TRBD2 (6 bases). V lost 2 bases to trimming and J lost 1 base, with 12 bases between them. Germline values: CDR1 SGHVS, CDR2 FNYEAQ. This CDR3 is built from 15 residues. The variable domain in full, with the rest retrieved from reference TRBV7-6 and TRBJ2-7, is GAGVSQSPRYKVTKRGQDVALRCDPISGHVSLYWYRQALGQGPEFLTYFNYEAQQDKSGLPNDRFSAERPEGSISTLTIQRTEQRDSAMYRCASSLYPGDSYEQYFGPGTRLTVT.